Listed below are T cell receptor beta chains from one sample, sequenced in a study of glioma-infiltrating T cells after dendritic cell vaccination. Only in-frame clones appear in the TCRdb table, and some are missing; sequencing was by immunoSEQ multiplex PCR. The sample holds about 64,000 clones, around four fifths seen once. Source: blood, taken before dendritic cell vaccination. The receptors derive from a human donor with glioblastoma. Both conserved end residues are part of each CDR3. The size of a clone is reported for some rows only, either as once, few or many, or as a class for expanded clones.

size: .
V: TRBV5-1
CDR3: CASSTDGTGGSGYTF

size: .
V: TRBV29-1
CDR3: CSVGPPTSGVHEQFF

size: .
V: TRBV27
CDR3: CASRAGGNQPQHF

size: once
V: TRBV9
CDR3: CASSVGHLQETQYF

size: .
V: TRBV6-5
CDR3: CATTLAGKDTEAFF

size: .
V: TRBV6-4
CDR3: CASSPHGGANNEQFF

size: .
V: TRBV7-9
CDR3: CASSPRDTLKAYEQYF

size: .
V: TRBV29-1
CDR3: CSVLSASGYSSYEQYF

size: .
V: TRBV7-2
CDR3: CASNSGNSGNTIYF

size: .
V: TRBV28
CDR3: CASARLAPYNEQFF

size: .
V: TRBV5-4
CDR3: CASSLGRQTLQETQYF

size: .
V: TRBV19
CDR3: CASSILGQGRGYTF

size: .
V: TRBV6-1
CDR3: CASSDQGWSSYEQYF

size: .
V: TRBV6-5
CDR3: CASSFLGLYTGELFF

size: few
V: TRBV5-1
CDR3: CASRSGRGKETQYF

size: .
V: TRBV15
CDR3: CATSRQTGGVEKLFF

size: .
V: TRBV14
CDR3: CASSQEWAYGEQYF

size: .
V: TRBV4-1
CDR3: CASSQAGGTSDTDTQYF

size: once
V: TRBV18
CDR3: CASSDQGDTQYF

size: .
V: TRBV11-2
CDR3: CASSHWGGRKGGELFF

size: .
V: TRBV2
CDR3: CASSEALRSNRNQPQHF

size: .
V: TRBV28
CDR3: CASETPPYEQYF

size: .
V: TRBV14
CDR3: CASSPVGGPSEQYF

size: .
V: TRBV11-3
CDR3: CASSPRGAGGPADTQYF

size: .
V: TRBV15
CDR3: CATSRLGHGVEQYF

size: once
V: TRBV2
CDR3: CASKGPPGRGARTDTQYF

size: once
V: TRBV5-1
CDR3: CASSLISGEVGYTF

size: .
V: TRBV9
CDR3: CASSVAFGQGKEYNEQFF

size: .
V: TRBV2
CDR3: CASRNSASGELFF

size: once
V: TRBV7-2
CDR3: CASSLAGTGELFF

size: .
V: TRBV28
CDR3: CASSFQGGYNEQFF

size: once
V: TRBV7-2
CDR3: CASTAHPGGVDTQYF

size: .
V: TRBV12-2
CDR3: CASRFPFRQATSCGQFF

size: .
V: TRBV6-6
CDR3: CAISTGTGYSGYTF

size: .
V: TRBV19
CDR3: CASSSTGTGVGGYTF

size: .
V: TRBV27
CDR3: CASSPFFGELFF

size: once
V: TRBV19
CDR3: CASSTLGQVSVNTEAFF

size: .
V: TRBV13
CDR3: CASSLREETQYF

size: .
V: TRBV5-1
CDR3: CASSLADRDNEKLFF

size: .
V: TRBV6-6
CDR3: CASSYPGSTDTQYF

size: .
V: TRBV6-6
CDR3: CASTNSGTNYEQYF

size: .
V: TRBV5-1
CDR3: CASSLASPSPEQFF

size: .
V: TRBV6-1
CDR3: CASTSGTAYYGYTF

size: .
V: TRBV6-6
CDR3: CASSGGGKFTDTQYF

size: .
V: TRBV7-2
CDR3: CASSSRGLGNEQYF